Presented here are 23 T cell receptor beta chains from one specimen sequenced in a study of T cells in Graves' hyperthyroidism and ophthalmopathy. What was amplified from RNA transcripts were TCR beta CDR3 regions. HTBI primers were the set used in a first-round RT-PCR of the TCR CDR3. In TCRdb, the multiplex PCR reads were re-called with MiXCR into one record per CDR3 protein. The data hold about 590,000 distinct CDR3 sequences, with 13% to 15% observed a single time. Input material: blood. The source of these receptors is a woman between 18 and 29 years old with Graves' ophthalmopathy.

There are many counts of this clonotype. V is TRBV27 and J is TRBJ2-3; unclear D gene. In germline, CDR1 is MNHEY, CDR2 SMNVEV (reference sequence). The length of the CDR3 is 16 residues. Trimming shortened V by 0 bases and J by 3 bases, and 13 bases separated the two germline ends. CDR3 sequence: CASSLSTYLSTDTQYF. CDR3 in DNA: TGTGCCAGCAGTTTATCGACATACTTATCGACAGATACGCAGTATTTT.

The rearrangement links TRBV28 to TRBJ1-2; no clear D. CDR1 MDHEN and CDR2 SYDVKM come from the germline V gene. This CDR3 has 17 residues. The ends were cut back, 6 bases at V and 3 bases at J, with 23 bases in the middle. The CDR3 loop is CASSPGPRFREDYGYTF. In nucleotides, the CDR3 is TGTGCCAGCAGCCCAGGACCCCGGTTTCGAGAGGACTATGGCTACACCTTC.

This clonotype was found many times. The rearrangement joins TRBV12-3 or TRBV12-4 to TRBJ1-2; maybe TRBD1 (6 bases). Trimming took 5 bases from V and 2 from J, leaving 24 bases between them. The CDR3 totals 18 residues. CDR3 in amino acids: CASSESWGGAQGNYGYTF. CDR3 DNA: TGTGCCAGCAGTGAAAGCTGGGGGGGGGCACAGGGAAACTATGGCTACACCTTC.

This clonotype was detected many times. The V and J genes are TRBV7-2 and TRBJ2-1; TRBD2 matches 9 bases. Looked up from germline, CDR1 is SGHTA and CDR2 is FQGNSA. The CDR3 length is 14 residues. J lost 9 bases, V lost 6 bases, and 9 bases had no gene match. This CDR3 reads CASSSWTSEGEQFF. The DNA of the CDR3 is TGTGCCAGCAGTTCATGGACTAGCGAGGGTGAGCAGTTCTTC.

This clonotype occurred many times. J is TRBJ2-5 and V is TRBV28; 10 nucleotides align to TRBD2. V lost 5 bases, J lost 6 bases, and 6 bases stayed unmatched. CDR3 length: 14 residues. Germline V gives CDR1 MDHEN, CDR2 SYDVKM. CDR3 nucleotide sequence: TGTGCCAGCAGTAGCGGGAGGGCCTGGAAGACCCAGTACTTC. Translating it yields CASSSGRAWKTQYF.

The chain is built from TRBV9 and TRBJ2-1; 7 bases line up with TRBD2. With 0 bases clipped from V and 4 bases from J, the junction kept 10 bases outside the gene matches. The CDR3 spans 17 residues. Germline values: CDR1 SGDLS, CDR2 YYNGEE. The CDR3: CASSVGNAGEFYNEQFF. CDR3 coding DNA: TGTGCCAGCAGCGTAGGGAATGCGGGAGAGTTTTACAATGAGCAGTTCTTC.

There are many counts of this clonotype. The chain has TRBV3-1 and TRBJ1-2; unclear D gene. The CDR3 length is 13 residues. V shed 1 base and J shed 4 bases, with 7 bases lying between them. Germline-derived CDR1 and CDR2 are LGHDT and YNNKEL (reference sequence). For the CDR3, the DNA is TGTGCCAGCAGCCAAGGCCAGTTCTATGGCTACACCTTC. Its protein product is CASSQGQFYGYTF. Variable domain in full (rest from reference TRBV3-1 and TRBJ1-2): DTAVSQTPKYLVTQMGNDKSIKCEQNLGHDTMYWYKQDSKKFLKIMFSYNNKELIINETVPNRFSPKSPDKAHLNLHINSLELGDSAVYFCASSQGQFYGYTFGSGTRLTVV.

Ten or more counts support this clonotype. The chain combines TRBV20-1 with TRBJ2-1, with 9 bases matching TRBD2. Germline V gene data show CDR1 as DFQATT and CDR2 as SNEGSKA (reference sequence). This CDR3 has 13 residues. The V segment lost 0 bases and the J segment 6 bases; nucleotides outside the gene matches: 0. The CDR3 spells CSARERGGNEQFF. In nucleotides, the CDR3 is TGCAGTGCTAGAGAGCGGGGGGGCAATGAGCAGTTCTTC.

J is TRBJ2-5 and V is TRBV3-1; D is perhaps TRBD2 (5 bases). The CDR3 loop spans 16 amino acids. CDR1 and CDR2 (germline): LGHDT, YNNKEL (reference sequence). Trimming cost V 0 bases and J 0 bases, with 11 bases left between them. CDR3 residues: CASSQDWAGDQETQYF. CDR3 coding DNA: TGTGCCAGCAGCCAAGATTGGGCCGGGGACCAAGAGACCCAGTACTTC.

The rearrangement links TRBV19 to TRBJ1-1; TRBD1 is a possible D gene (6 bases). The CDR3 runs 13 residues. Germline V gene lookup returns CDR1 LNHDA and CDR2 SQIVND (reference sequence). Trimming stripped 3 bases from V and 6 bases from J, with 11 bases between. The CDR3 DNA reads TGTGCCAGTAGTATGGACAGTCGGGCTGAAGCTTTCTTT. This gives the protein CASSMDSRAEAFF.

On this clonotype itself: It may be a read error: a sequence one base away is much more abundant. The chain recombines TRBV5-1 with TRBJ1-6; no firm D call. The CDR3 loop spans 15 amino acids. V lost 7 bases to trimming and J lost 7 bases, with 18 bases between them. The germline V gene has CDR1 SGHRS and CDR2 YFSETQ. The CDR3 region has the DNA TGCGCCAGCGGGCGTGGCGTTGAAGGGAATTCACCCCTCCACTTT. It is translated as CASGRGVEGNSPLHF.

To note about this clonotype: A much bigger clone sits one base away, suggesting this may be a read error. The chain is built from TRBV7-9 and TRBJ2-5, with D uncertain. The germline gives CDR1 SEHNR, CDR2 FQNEAQ (reference sequence). The V end was cut by 1 base, the J end by 2 bases, with 11 bases between. The CDR3 runs 15 residues. CDR3 DNA: TGTGCCAGCAGCTTAGGTTCCGGAACTCAAGAGACCCAGTACTTC. Protein: CASSLGSGTQETQYF. The full variable domain, completed using reference TRBV7-9 and TRBJ2-5, is DTGVSQNPRHKITKRGQNVTFRCDPISEHNRLYWYRQTLGQGPEFLTYFQNEAQLEKSRLLSDRFSAERPKGSFSTLEIQRTEQGDSAMYLCASSLGSGTQETQYFGPGTRLLVL.

This clonotype was counted many times. This rearrangement joins TRBV20-1 to TRBJ2-7, with TRBD2 identical over 7 bases. The junction had 16 bases not matched to a gene; V was cut back by 0 bases and J by 2 bases. The CDR3 sequence is 18 residues long. Germline lookup yields CDR1 DFQATT and CDR2 SNEGSKA (reference sequence). CDR3 residues: CSARDNFGRGGDPYEQYF. The CDR3 coding sequence is TGCAGTGCTAGAGATAACTTTGGGAGGGGAGGAGACCCCTACGAGCAGTACTTC.

At least ten counts were recorded for this clonotype. The chain couples TRBV5-1 to TRBJ1-1, with TRBD1 matching over 8 bases. After removal of 4 bases from V and 5 bases from J, the junction contained 10 bases not matched to a gene. Germline V gene sequence: CDR1 SGHRS, CDR2 YFSETQ. This CDR3 is built from 15 residues. CDR3 sequence: CASSADGTGGTEAFF. The CDR3 bases are TGCGCCAGCAGCGCTGATGGGACAGGAGGAACTGAAGCTTTCTTT.

This clonotype was seen at least ten times. The V and J genes are TRBV28 and TRBJ2-5, with 8 bases that match TRBD1. V lost 6 bases to trimming and J lost 5 bases; unmatched junction nucleotides: 8. Germline V gene sequence: CDR1 MDHEN, CDR2 SYDVKM. This CDR3 has 14 residues. CDR3 sequence: CASSRDRGRETQYF. The CDR3 nucleotides are TGTGCCAGCAGCCGAGACAGGGGCCGGGAGACCCAGTACTTC. The variable domain in full, with the rest retrieved from reference TRBV28 and TRBJ2-5, is DVKVTQSSRYLVKRTGEKVFLECVQDMDHENMFWYRQDPGLGLRLIYFSYDVKMKEKGDIPEGYSVSREKKERFSLILESASTNQTSMYLCASSRDRGRETQYFGPGTRLLVL.

The V gene is TRBV6-5, the J gene TRBJ2-2; 11 bases are shared with TRBD2. The CDR3 is 16 amino acids. Germline CDR1 is MNHEY and CDR2 is SVGAGI. J was trimmed by 8 bases and V by 0 bases; bases with no gene match: 5. CDR3 in amino acids: CASSYSTSGSGGELFF. The CDR3 DNA follows: TGTGCCAGCAGTTACTCAACTAGCGGGAGCGGGGGGGAGCTGTTTTTT.

This clonotype has ten or more counts. The chain employs TRBV20-1 and TRBJ2-5, with a weak D call TRBD2 (6 bases). CDR1 DFQATT and CDR2 SNEGSKA come from the germline V gene (reference sequence). V lost 5 bases and J 0 bases, leaving 16 bases between the germline ends. There are 15 residues in the CDR3. The CDR3 loop reads CSAPLAPQYQETQYF. The CDR3 nucleotides read TGCAGTGCTCCCCTAGCGCCACAGTACCAAGAGACCCAGTACTTC.

The chain carries TRBV24-1 and TRBJ2-7; D unresolved. Germline CDR1 reads KGHDR; CDR2 reads SFDVKD. The CDR3 is 13 amino acids. Trimming left V 5 bases short and J 2 bases short, with 9 bases between. The CDR3 DNA reads TGTGCCACCAGTGCCCTAGGAACCTACGAGCAGTACTTC. This translates into CATSALGTYEQYF.

To note about this clonotype: This sequence may be a read error, since a much larger clone differs from it by one base. The J gene is TRBJ1-5, the V gene TRBV27; D unclear. The CDR3 totals 13 residues. The V gene's germline CDR1 is MNHEY and CDR2 SMNVEV (reference sequence). The CDR3 sequence: CVSTWAVHQPQHF. CDR3 bases: TGTGTCAGCACCTGGGCGGTTCATCAGCCCCAGCATTTT.

The rearrangement uses TRBV19 and TRBJ2-1; tentative D call: TRBD2 (6 bases). The CDR3 runs to 16 residues. Germline V lookup: CDR1 LNHDA, CDR2 SQIVND (reference sequence). V dropped 5 bases and J dropped 4 bases, with 18 bases sitting between them. The CDR3 DNA reads TGTGCCAGTAGTTGGGGAAGCGGAGGGGATTACAATGAGCAGTTCTTC. It specifies CASSWGSGGDYNEQFF.

This clonotype came up many times. V is TRBV20-1 and J is TRBJ1-2, with TRBD1 matching over 9 bases. The CDR3 has 17 amino acids. The J segment lost 0 bases and the V segment lost 0 bases, leaving 8 bases of the junction unmatched. Germline CDR1 reads DFQATT; CDR2 reads SNEGSKA (reference sequence). The CDR3 nucleotides read TGCAGTGCTAGAGATGAACAGGGGGCTTGGACTAACTATGGCTACACCTTC. This translates into CSARDEQGAWTNYGYTF.

Note on this clonotype: Since a much larger clone is just one base distant, this may be a read error. The chain employs TRBV6-1 and TRBJ2-7; the D gene is possibly TRBD1 (6 bases). There are 14 residues in the CDR3. Germline V gene lookup returns CDR1 MNHNS and CDR2 SASEGT. The DNA of the CDR3 is TGTGCCGGCAGTAAGGGACAAGGGGTAAACGAGCAGTACTTC. This gives the protein CAGSKGQGVNEQYF.

This clonotype was counted ten times or more. The chain carries TRBV11-3 and TRBJ1-4; no definite D call. CDR1 is SGHNT, CDR2 YENEEA, per germline. The ends were cut back, 3 bases at V and 5 bases at J, with 10 bases in the middle. This CDR3 is 14 amino acids long. DNA of the CDR3: TGTGCCAGCAGCTTTAGTACCAAGAATGAAAAACTGTTTTTT. Its translation is CASSFSTKNEKLFF.